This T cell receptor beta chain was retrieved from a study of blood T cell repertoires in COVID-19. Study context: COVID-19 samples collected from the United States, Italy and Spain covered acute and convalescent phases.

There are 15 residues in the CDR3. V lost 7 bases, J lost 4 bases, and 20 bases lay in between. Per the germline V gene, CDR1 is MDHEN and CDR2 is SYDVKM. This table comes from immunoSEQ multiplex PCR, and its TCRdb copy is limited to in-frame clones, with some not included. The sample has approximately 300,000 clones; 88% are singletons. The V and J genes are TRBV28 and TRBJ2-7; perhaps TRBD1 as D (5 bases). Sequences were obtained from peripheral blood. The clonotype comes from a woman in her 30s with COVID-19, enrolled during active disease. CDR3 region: CASNRQGSLGYEQYF. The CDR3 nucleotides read TGTGCCAGCAATCGCCAGGGCTCGCTAGGGTACGAGCAGTACTTC.